Described below is a single T cell receptor beta chain sequence and its context. Its target is not known. This record belongs to a study of blood T cells in healthy people across ages. For the second PCR, which ran for about 7 to 12 cycles, a sample-barcoded 5' primer and a J-beta primer mix were used. TCRdb processed the 5' RACE reads anew with MiXCR; each CDR3 protein has one entry. The sample has about 830,000 distinct CDR3 sequences, approximately 65% seen once. Trimming left V 6 bases short and J 5 bases short, with 9 bases between. The CDR3 runs 12 residues. The germline gives CDR1 ENHRY, CDR2 SYGVKD. The study, taken as a whole, reports: Donor CMV status was unknown, possibly confounding expanded clonotype changes.

The rearrangement joins TRBV10-3 to TRBJ2-3; D is unresolved. The TCR was taken from a man younger than 45 in good health. Input material: blood. The CDR3 coding sequence is TGTGCCATCAGGGGCGATGGAGATACGCAGTATTTT. It encodes CAIRGDGDTQYF.